A single sample is the source of the 29 T cell receptor beta chains below, sequenced in a study of T cell responses to AZD1222 COVID-19 vaccine. Sequencing used immunoSEQ multiplex PCR; TCRdb keeps in-frame clones, though not all of them. The profile shows tens of thousands of clones, 80% to 90% of them singletons. Sequenced here: peripheral blood, sampled on day 0 of MenACWY control vaccination. The source of these receptors is an adult in good health.

In this sample, this clone turned up once. The J gene is TRBJ1-2, the V gene TRBV19; D gene unclear. V was shortened by 1 base and J by 4 bases, with 10 bases between the two germline ends. In germline, CDR1 is LNHDA, CDR2 SQIVND (reference sequence). The CDR3 loop spans 14 amino acids. CDR3 residues: CASSIVGDIYGYTF. In DNA form, the CDR3 reads TGTGCCAGTAGTATAGTTGGAGACATCTATGGCTACACCTTC. The full variable domain, rest sourced from reference TRBV19 and TRBJ1-2, is DGGITQSPKYLFRKEGQNVTLSCEQNLNHDAMYWYRQDPGQGLRLIYYSQIVNDFQKGDIAEGYSVSREKKESFPLTVTSAQKNPTAFYLCASSIVGDIYGYTFGSGTRLTVV.

The chain employs TRBV10-2 and TRBJ1-5; D perhaps matches TRBD1 (5 bases). Germline values: CDR1 WSHSY, CDR2 SAAADI. The CDR3 is 16 residues long. Trimming pared 3 bases from V and 6 bases from J, leaving 18 bases between. The CDR3 coding sequence is TGCGCCAGCAGTGAACAGGCAGCCGGAATTCGTCAGCCCCAGCATTTT. It codes for CASSEQAAGIRQPQHF.

V gene TRBV7-9 combines with J gene TRBJ1-1, with a possible D match to TRBD1 (6 bases). Germline assignment: CDR1 SEHNR and CDR2 FQNEAQ (reference sequence). This CDR3 is 15 amino acids long. V was clipped by 4 bases and J by 5 bases, with 17 bases between them. Here the CDR3 reads CASSSGAGAWTEAFF. CDR3 sequence (DNA): TGTGCCAGCAGCTCAGGGGCTGGGGCCTGGACTGAAGCTTTCTTT.

This clone was observed once. This chain connects TRBV6-5 to TRBJ1-4; D unresolved. Germline CDR1 MNHEY, CDR2 SVGAGI. This CDR3 is built from 12 residues. V gave up 5 bases and J gave up 7 bases, with 8 bases separating them. CDR3 nucleotide sequence: TGTGCCAGCAGTCTTTGGGGTGAAAAACTGTTTTTT. Translating gives CASSLWGEKLFF.

The chain employs TRBV2 and TRBJ2-1, with D unclear. The CDR3 is 15 amino acids. Deletions cut 3 bases from V and 3 bases from J, with 12 bases between. Germline CDR1 reads SNHLY; CDR2 reads FYNNEI. CDR3 nucleotide sequence: TGTGCCAGCAGTGAGGAACAGTTCTTCTACAATGAGCAGTTCTTC. It specifies CASSEEQFFYNEQFF.

V usage is TRBV2 and J usage is TRBJ1-1, with D perhaps TRBD1 (5 bases). The germline V gene encodes CDR1 SNHLY and CDR2 FYNNEI. The CDR3 is 17 residues long. V gave up 0 bases and J gave up 2 bases, with 16 bases separating them. CDR3 in amino acids: CASSEALRIRGNTEAFF. The CDR3 coding sequence is TGTGCCAGCAGTGAAGCGCTTCGAATAAGGGGCAACACTGAAGCTTTCTTT.

The rearrangement links TRBV11-2 to TRBJ1-2; maybe TRBD1 (6 bases). V lost 5 bases and J 8 bases, leaving 12 bases between the germline ends. This CDR3 is built from 12 residues. Per the germline V gene, CDR1 is SGHAT and CDR2 is FQNNGV. The CDR3 here is CASSRVTGGYTF. Here the CDR3 DNA reads TGTGCCAGCAGCCGGGTTACAGGGGGCTACACCTTC. Full variable domain (remainder filled in from reference TRBV11-2 and TRBJ1-2): EAGVAQSPRYKIIEKRQSVAFWCNPISGHATLYWYQQILGQGPKLLIQFQNNGVVDDSQLPKDRFSAERLKGVDSTLKIQPAKLEDSAVYLCASSRVTGGYTFGSGTRLTVV.

J is TRBJ1-1 and V is TRBV6-5; TRBD1 might be the D (6 bases). CDR1 MNHEY and CDR2 SVGAGI come from the germline V gene. V was trimmed by 6 bases and J by 2 bases, leaving 13 bases between them. The CDR3 is 14 residues long. For the CDR3, the DNA is TGTGCCAGCAGACTTGGACAGTCCAACACTGAAGCTTTCTTT. Amino acids: CASRLGQSNTEAFF.

This clone was counted a single time. This sequence joins TRBV9 and TRBJ1-2, with TRBD1 identical over 9 bases. The CDR3 sequence is 16 residues long. Trimming took 0 bases from V and 5 from J; bases not matched to a gene: 8. Germline V gene sequence: CDR1 SGDLS, CDR2 YYNGEE. CDR3 amino acids: CASSVDPGQGLYGYTF. In DNA form, the CDR3 reads TGTGCCAGCAGCGTAGATCCGGGACAGGGCCTATATGGCTACACCTTC.

The V call is TRBV9, the J call TRBJ1-1; 12 bases line up with TRBD1. There are 16 residues in the CDR3. Germline V CDR1 and CDR2: SGDLS, YYNGEE. After removal of 2 bases from V and 1 base from J, the junction contained 3 bases not matched to a gene. CDR3 nucleotide sequence: TGTGCCAGCAGCGTGGGACAGGGGGCACAGAACACTGAAGCTTTCTTT. This translates into CASSVGQGAQNTEAFF.

This chain uses TRBV6-5 with TRBJ2-7, with TRBD1 matching 11 bases. This CDR3 comprises 14 residues. Trimming cost V 6 bases and J 4 bases; bases outside gene matches: 5. Looked up from germline, CDR1 is MNHEY and CDR2 is SVGAGI. In DNA form, the CDR3 reads TGTGCCAGCAGCCCCGGACAGGGGGCGTACGAGCAGTACTTC. Translation: CASSPGQGAYEQYF.

As DNA, the CDR3 is TGTGCCAGCAGACAGGGGGCATGGAACACTGAAGCTTTCTTT. Residues: CASRQGAWNTEAFF. The chain recombines TRBV6-5 with TRBJ1-1; TRBD1 aligns across 9 bases. From germline, CDR1 is MNHEY and CDR2 SVGAGI. Unmatched junction bases numbered 3, after V lost 6 bases and J lost 1 base. CDR3 length: 14 residues.

The rearrangement joins TRBV6-5 to TRBJ1-4, with no clear D. This CDR3 spans 14 amino acids. Germline V gene data show CDR1 as MNHEY and CDR2 as SVGAGI. Trimming took off 6 bases at V and 2 bases at J, with 10 bases between the two ends. CDR3 region: CASRGRATNEKLFF. CDR3 DNA sequence: TGTGCCAGCAGAGGGAGGGCTACTAATGAAAAACTGTTTTTT.

V is TRBV6-5 and J is TRBJ1-4, with 10 bases that match TRBD1. The CDR3 consists of 15 residues. The junction had 7 bases not matched to a gene; V was cut back by 5 bases and J by 7 bases. Germline-derived CDR1 and CDR2 are MNHEY and SVGAGI. CDR3 sequence reads: CASSKPGQGIEKLFF. In DNA, the CDR3 is TGTGCCAGCAGTAAACCGGGACAGGGGATTGAAAAACTGTTTTTT.

The chain carries TRBV7-2 and TRBJ1-6, with D possibly being TRBD1 (5 bases). The ends were cut back, 1 base at V and 6 bases at J, with 10 bases in the middle. Germline V gene sequence: CDR1 SGHTA, CDR2 FQGNSA. The CDR3 runs 15 residues. The CDR3 region has the DNA TGTGCCAGCAGCTTAGGTGGCGGGACTAATTCACCCCTCCACTTT. Translated, it gives CASSLGGGTNSPLHF.

The J gene is TRBJ1-6, the V gene TRBV10-3, with TRBD1 as a possible D gene (5 bases). Trimming stripped 6 bases from V and 2 bases from J, with 11 bases between. The CDR3 loop spans 15 amino acids. The germline gives CDR1 ENHRY, CDR2 SYGVKD. The CDR3 here is CAISAAGPYNSPLHF. The CDR3, as DNA: TGTGCCATCAGCGCGGCAGGGCCCTATAATTCACCCCTCCACTTT.

The CDR3 coding sequence is TGTGCCAGCAGCCCCGTACTAGCGGGGGGGCGAGAGACCCAGTACTTC. The encoded protein is CASSPVLAGGRETQYF. The rearrangement joins TRBV7-2 to TRBJ2-5; 13 bases match TRBD2. Germline assignment: CDR1 SGHTA and CDR2 FQGNSA. V dropped 5 bases and J dropped 4; count of bases not matched to a gene: 7. This CDR3 is 16 amino acids long.

This clone was detected only once. J is TRBJ2-5 and V is TRBV5-4; perhaps TRBD1 as D (6 bases). V shed 1 base and J shed 1 base, with 11 bases lying between them. This CDR3 spans 15 amino acids. Germline CDR1 and CDR2: SGHNT and YYREEE (reference sequence). The CDR3 region is CASSLQGGPQETQYF. In DNA, the CDR3 is TGTGCCAGCAGCTTGCAAGGGGGACCCCAAGAGACCCAGTACTTC.

This clone was detected only once. The chain couples TRBV7-3 to TRBJ1-1; no clear D. The V end was cut by 5 bases, the J end by 1 base, with 11 bases between. Germline V gives CDR1 SGHTA, CDR2 FQGTGA. The CDR3 is 14 residues long. The CDR3 DNA follows: TGTGCCAGCAGCCTTGCGGCGGGGAACACTGAAGCTTTCTTT. It encodes CASSLAAGNTEAFF.

This clone came up a few times. The chain combines TRBV7-2 with TRBJ1-5; no reliable D call. The V end lost 5 bases, the J end lost 3 bases, and 8 bases lay between the germline ends. Germline CDR1 and CDR2: SGHTA and FQGNSA. The CDR3 contains 13 residues. The CDR3: CASSPDTNQPQHF. The CDR3 DNA reads as TGTGCCAGCAGCCCAGACACCAATCAGCCCCAGCATTTT.

The CDR3 DNA follows: TGTGCCAGCAGCGGCGGGGGGCTGGAGACCCAGTACTTC. This translates into CASSGGGLETQYF. The J gene is TRBJ2-5, the V gene TRBV11-2, with TRBD2 matching 8 bases. The CDR3 consists of 13 residues. V gave up 5 bases and J gave up 5 bases; unmatched junction bases: 4. Germline V lookup: CDR1 SGHAT, CDR2 FQNNGV.

This sequence joins TRBV4-3 and TRBJ1-5, with D possibly TRBD1 on 5 matching bases. Looked up from germline, CDR1 is LGHNA and CDR2 is YSLEER. The CDR3 length is 15 residues. V lost 1 base to trimming and J lost 4 bases, with 11 bases between them. The CDR3 loop reads CASSQGAGSNQPQHF. In nucleotides, the CDR3 is TGCGCCAGCAGCCAAGGTGCAGGGAGTAATCAGCCCCAGCATTTT.

V and J are TRBV6-2 or TRBV6-3 and TRBJ1-2; D is undetermined. Looked up from germline, CDR1 is MNHEY and CDR2 is SVGEGT. The CDR3 has 13 residues. V was shortened by 5 bases and J by 3 bases, with 10 bases between the two germline ends. Here the CDR3 reads CASSAGVYYGYTF. The CDR3 region has the DNA TGTGCCAGCAGTGCTGGCGTCTACTATGGCTACACCTTC.

This chain links TRBV19 with TRBJ1-1; unclear D gene. Trimming removed 7 bases from V and 1 base from J, with 13 bases in between. The V gene's germline CDR1 is LNHDA and CDR2 SQIVND (reference sequence). This CDR3 region has 14 residues. The CDR3 reads CASMARPPNTEAFF. The CDR3, as DNA: TGTGCCAGTATGGCCCGGCCCCCGAACACTGAAGCTTTCTTT.

This chain connects TRBV6-5 to TRBJ1-5, with unresolved D. Germline CDR1 and CDR2: MNHEY and SVGAGI. V lost 8 bases and J lost 0, with 14 bases in between. There are 15 residues in the CDR3. CDR3 region: CASGPRENSNQPQHF. As DNA, the CDR3 is TGTGCCAGCGGACCACGAGAAAATAGCAATCAGCCCCAGCATTTT.

There are a few counts of this clone. This chain links TRBV7-9 with TRBJ2-7; D is possibly TRBD1 or TRBD2 (6 bases each). V was trimmed by 1 base and J by 0 bases, leaving 10 bases between them. CDR3 length: 15 amino acids. From germline, CDR1 is SEHNR and CDR2 FQNEAQ (reference sequence). The CDR3, as DNA: TGTGCCAGCAGCTTAGAGGGGGGCGGCTCCTACGAGCAGTACTTC. It codes for CASSLEGGGSYEQYF.

This chain joins TRBV10-3 and TRBJ1-1; 8 bases agree with TRBD1. The germline CDR1 and CDR2 sequences are ENHRY and SYGVKD. Trimming removed 2 bases from V and 11 bases from J; junction bases left unmatched: 7. The CDR3 spans 13 residues. The CDR3 here is CAISETGGYGAFF. The CDR3 bases are TGTGCCATCAGTGAGACAGGGGGGTATGGGGCTTTCTTT.

The CDR3, as DNA: TGTGCCATCAGTGGTGGGACAGGCAGCAACTATGGCTACACCTTC. Its translation is CAISGGTGSNYGYTF. The chain employs TRBV10-3 and TRBJ1-2, with 8 nucleotides matching TRBD1. The junction had 6 bases not matched to a gene; V was cut back by 4 bases and J by 2 bases. This CDR3 spans 15 amino acids. Germline loops: CDR1 ENHRY, CDR2 SYGVKD.

The J gene is TRBJ2-3, the V gene TRBV15; TRBD2 might be the D (6 bases). Trimming shortened V by 5 bases and J by 6 bases, and 12 bases separated the two germline ends. Germline loops: CDR1 LNHNV, CDR2 YYDKDF (reference sequence). The CDR3 spans 13 residues. CDR3 in amino acids: CATSLRAGDTQYF. CDR3 coding DNA: TGTGCCACCAGCCTTAGGGCGGGGGATACGCAGTATTTT.